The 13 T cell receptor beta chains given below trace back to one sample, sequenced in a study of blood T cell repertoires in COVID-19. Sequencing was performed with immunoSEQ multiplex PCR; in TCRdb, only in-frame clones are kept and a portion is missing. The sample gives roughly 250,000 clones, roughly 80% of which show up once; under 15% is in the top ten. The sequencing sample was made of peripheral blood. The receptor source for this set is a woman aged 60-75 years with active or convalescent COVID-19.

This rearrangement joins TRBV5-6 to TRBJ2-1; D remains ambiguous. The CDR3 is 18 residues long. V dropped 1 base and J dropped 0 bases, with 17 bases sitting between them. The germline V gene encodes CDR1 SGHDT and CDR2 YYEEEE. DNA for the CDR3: TGTGCCAGCAGCTTGAGCCTTCTCACCCCCCTCTCCTACAATGAGCAGTTCTTC. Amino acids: CASSLSLLTPLSYNEQFF.

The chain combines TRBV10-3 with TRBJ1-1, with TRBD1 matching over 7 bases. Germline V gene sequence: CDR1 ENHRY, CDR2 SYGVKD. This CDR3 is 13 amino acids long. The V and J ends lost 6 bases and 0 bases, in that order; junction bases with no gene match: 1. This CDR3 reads CAIRQGMNTEAFF. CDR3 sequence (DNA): TGTGCCATCAGACAGGGGATGAACACTGAAGCTTTCTTT.

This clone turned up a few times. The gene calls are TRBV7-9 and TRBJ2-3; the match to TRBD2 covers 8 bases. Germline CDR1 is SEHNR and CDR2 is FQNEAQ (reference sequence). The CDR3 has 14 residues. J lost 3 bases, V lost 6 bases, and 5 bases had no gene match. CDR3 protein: CASRRGGRTDTQYF. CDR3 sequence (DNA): TGTGCCAGCAGACGCGGGGGGCGGACAGATACGCAGTATTTT.

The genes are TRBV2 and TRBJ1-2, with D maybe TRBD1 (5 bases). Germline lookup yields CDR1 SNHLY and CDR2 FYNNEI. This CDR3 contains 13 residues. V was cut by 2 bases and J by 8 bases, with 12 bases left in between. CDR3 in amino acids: CASSETGAWGYTF. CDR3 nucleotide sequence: TGTGCCAGCAGTGAAACAGGAGCTTGGGGCTACACCTTC. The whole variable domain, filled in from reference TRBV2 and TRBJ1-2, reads EPEVTQTPSHQVTQMGQEVILRCVPISNHLYFYWYRQILGQKVEFLVSFYNNEISEKSEIFDDQFSVERPDGSNFTLKIRSTKLEDSAMYFCASSETGAWGYTFGSGTRLTVV.

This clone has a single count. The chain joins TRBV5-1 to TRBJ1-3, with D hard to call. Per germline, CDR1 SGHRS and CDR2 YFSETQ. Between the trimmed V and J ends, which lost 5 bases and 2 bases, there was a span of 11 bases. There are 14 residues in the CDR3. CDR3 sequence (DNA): TGCGCCAGCAGTACGGGAGGAACTGGAAACACCATATATTTT. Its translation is CASSTGGTGNTIYF.

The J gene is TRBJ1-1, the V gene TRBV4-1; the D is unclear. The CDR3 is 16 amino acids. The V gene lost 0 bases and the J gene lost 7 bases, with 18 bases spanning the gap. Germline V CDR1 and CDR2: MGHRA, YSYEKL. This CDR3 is CASSQEEGRRPFEAFF. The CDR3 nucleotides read TGCGCCAGCAGCCAAGAGGAAGGCAGGCGACCGTTTGAAGCTTTCTTT.

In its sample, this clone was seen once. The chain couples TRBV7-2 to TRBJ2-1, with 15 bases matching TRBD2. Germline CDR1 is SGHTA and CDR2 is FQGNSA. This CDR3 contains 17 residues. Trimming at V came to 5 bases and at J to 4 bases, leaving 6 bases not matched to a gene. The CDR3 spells CASSPRTSGGVYNEQFF. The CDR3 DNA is TGTGCCAGCAGCCCAAGGACTAGCGGGGGGGTGTACAATGAGCAGTTCTTC. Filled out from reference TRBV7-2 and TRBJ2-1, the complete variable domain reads GAGVSQSPSNKVTEKGKDVELRCDPISGHTALYWYRQSLGQGLEFLIYFQGNSAPDKSGLPSDRFSAERTGGSVSTLTIQRTQQEDSAVYLCASSPRTSGGVYNEQFFGPGTRLTVL.

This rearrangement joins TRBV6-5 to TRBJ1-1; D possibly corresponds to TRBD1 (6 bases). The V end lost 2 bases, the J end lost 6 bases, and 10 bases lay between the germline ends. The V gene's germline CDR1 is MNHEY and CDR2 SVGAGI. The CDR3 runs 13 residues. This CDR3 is CASSYNTGPEAFF. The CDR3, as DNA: TGTGCCAGCAGTTACAATACAGGGCCTGAAGCTTTCTTT.

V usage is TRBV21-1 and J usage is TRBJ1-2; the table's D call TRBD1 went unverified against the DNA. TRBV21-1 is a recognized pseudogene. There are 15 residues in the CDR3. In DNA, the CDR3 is TGTGCCAGCAGCAAAGGGGGGCAACCTAACTATGGCTACACCTTC. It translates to CASSKGGQPNYGYTF.

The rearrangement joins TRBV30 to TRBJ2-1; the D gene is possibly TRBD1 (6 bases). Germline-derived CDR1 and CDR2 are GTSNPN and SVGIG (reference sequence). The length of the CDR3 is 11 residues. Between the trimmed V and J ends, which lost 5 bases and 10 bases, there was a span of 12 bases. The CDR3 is CAWGQGYEQFF. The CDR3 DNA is TGTGCCTGGGGCCAGGGGTACGAGCAGTTCTTC.

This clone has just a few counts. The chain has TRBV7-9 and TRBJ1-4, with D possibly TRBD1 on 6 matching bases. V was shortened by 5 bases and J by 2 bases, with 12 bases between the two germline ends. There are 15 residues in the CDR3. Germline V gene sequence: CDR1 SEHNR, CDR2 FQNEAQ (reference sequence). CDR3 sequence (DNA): TGTGCCAGCAGCAGTGGGGGCACCACTAATGAAAAACTGTTTTTT. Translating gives CASSSGGTTNEKLFF. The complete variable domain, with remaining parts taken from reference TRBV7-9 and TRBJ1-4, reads DTGVSQNPRHKITKRGQNVTFRCDPISEHNRLYWYRQTLGQGPEFLTYFQNEAQLEKSRLLSDRFSAERPKGSFSTLEIQRTEQGDSAMYLCASSSGGTTNEKLFFGSGTQLSVL.

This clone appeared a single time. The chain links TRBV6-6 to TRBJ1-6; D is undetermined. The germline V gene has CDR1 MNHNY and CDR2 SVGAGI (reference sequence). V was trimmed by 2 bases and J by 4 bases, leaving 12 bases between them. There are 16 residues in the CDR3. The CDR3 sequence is CASSYAGRAYNSPLHF. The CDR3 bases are TGTGCCAGCAGTTACGCAGGCCGAGCTTATAATTCACCCCTCCACTTT.

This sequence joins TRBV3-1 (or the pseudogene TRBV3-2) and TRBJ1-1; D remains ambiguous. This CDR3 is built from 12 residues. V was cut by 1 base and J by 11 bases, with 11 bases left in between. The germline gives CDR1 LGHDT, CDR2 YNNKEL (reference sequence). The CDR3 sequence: CASSQVGGDAFF. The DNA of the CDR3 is TGTGCCAGCAGCCAAGTGGGCGGGGATGCTTTCTTT.